There are many counts of the clone carrying this T cell receptor beta chain. The antigen remains undetermined. This sample's time point: persistent/refractory GD, antithyroid drugs over 5 years with positive TRAb. The authors made the TCR library using RNA they extracted from PBMCs. This record belongs to a study of regulatory T cells in long-lasting Graves disease. Construction of the TCR beta libraries employed iRepertoire HTBI primers in conjunction with Arm-PCR of CDR3 regions. A single record per CDR3 protein comes from TCRdb applying MiXCR to the multiplex PCR reads. The repertoire holds around 450,000 distinct CDR3 sequences, with around a fifth as singletons. Study-wide findings and caveats: Newly diagnosed disease favored TRBV20-1 and TRBJ2-1 over persistent disease.

Trimming left V 6 bases short and J 4 bases short, with 15 bases between. This CDR3 comprises 13 residues. The germline V gene encodes CDR1 DFQATT and CDR2 SNEGSKA (reference sequence). This rearrangement joins TRBV20-1 to TRBJ1-2; D perhaps matches TRBD1 (5 bases). Specimen: peripheral blood mononuclear cells (PBMCs), collected when the disease was refractory, from a patient treated with antithyroid drugs. The source is a female donor with Graves disease. CDR3: CSAAGGGGYGYTF. CDR3 in DNA: TGCAGTGCCGCGGGGGGTGGTGGCTATGGCTACACCTTC.